This T cell receptor beta chain was observed in a study of cytomegalovirus exposure and HLA in healthy donors. Broader study findings: Researchers reported from a later analysis that most CMV-associated TCR beta chains appeared HLA-restricted. The majority of TCR sequences were rare, yet some public TCRs appeared in many donors. Later analysis demonstrated an association between a missense DCLRE1C variant and TCR beta V- and J-gene trimming.

Worth noting for this clone: Antigen specificity is unknown.

Researchers ran the PCR with 60 Vbeta and 13 Jbeta primers. Under the authors' procedure: Later analysis identified 80 million to 90 million unique TCR beta chains, 9 million to 13 million shared. Generated by immunoSEQ multiplex PCR, the TCRdb table keeps only in-frame clones and is missing some. That table supplies the V and J calls and clone size; D and trimming were determined from the DNA. The data contain about 89,000 clones, 85% of them singletons. This CDR3 comprises 16 residues. The V end was cut by 0 bases, the J end by 4 bases, with 16 bases between. Germline CDR1 LGHNA, CDR2 YNFKEQ. The sample consisted of PBMCs. This clonotype originated in a man aged 35 to 55 in good health and CMV-seropositive. The rearrangement uses TRBV4-2 and TRBJ2-7, with a possible D match to TRBD1 (5 bases). In DNA, the CDR3 is TGTGCCAGCAGCCAAGAGATATCACAGGAACCATACGAGCAGTACTTC. Its protein is CASSQEISQEPYEQYF.